This record covers a single T cell receptor (beta chain). It has no known antigen specificity. No qualities accompany the bases; no much larger clone lies one base away. V is cut back by 2 bases and J by 1 base, with 2 bases in the junction unmatched. CDR1 is given as MNHEY and CDR2 as SVGEGT, both from the germline V gene. Taken from cysteine to phenylalanine, the CDR3 has 17 residues. The only DNA kept is the CDR3, 51 bases in frame from the first base. The immunoSEQ Assay, a bias-controlled multiplex PCR, was used to amplify TCRbeta CDR3 regions from genomic DNA. The authors processed their data as follows. Within the assay, amplification of reference gene primers was used to estimate how many nucleated cells each sample contained. To quantify the absolute abundance of each unique TCRbeta CDR3 rearrangement, sequence reads were collapsed and filtered. For each sample, productive Simpson clonality was calculated as the square root of Simpson's diversity index across productive rearrangements. TCRdb stores this immuneACCESS table with in-frame sequences only. Part of the clones is absent; in the studies checked, under half of the shortfall reflects unresolved V genes, and no reason is known for the rest. The DNA gave D and trimming, while V, J and clone size come from that table. A total of under 30,000 clones appear in this sample, more than 85% of them only once. The ten largest account for roughly 12% of the sample.

This entry belongs to a study of blood T cell repertoires in COVID-19 (dated by TCRdb to between 2020 and 2021). General notes on the study: Samples covering the acute and convalescent phases of COVID-19 were provided by collaborators in the United States, Italy and Spain. The material from the prospective study consisted of cDNA or gDNA derived from T cells, B-cell-depleted T cells, or PBMCs. Subjects who had been exposed to COVID-19, were actively infected with it, or had recovered from it provided the deeply sampled blood TCRbeta repertoires that made up the dataset. The repertoires were released in a freely available public database intended as a resource for research on the immune response to SARS-CoV-2. Samples were obtained from the ongoing ImmuneRACE study (first 160 participants) and from over a thousand subjects provided by 6 global collaborators. Nearly every sample came with metadata listing a de-identified subject ID, COVID-19 status, age in years and sex. HLA class I and class II types, where available, came from metadata supplied by the sample provider rather than from assay-based typing.

On the study overall, not on this receptor specifically: How much clinical and demographic metadata was included differed by source and by participant, and the metadata was provided uncurated.

The collaborating institutions used their own protocols to collect whole blood in K2EDTA tubes. For TCRbeta analysis, collaborators shipped samples in one of three forms: frozen whole blood, isolated PBMCs, or DNA extracted from either of those sample types. The sequence is built from TRBV6-2 or TRBV6-3 and TRBJ2-2; TRBD2 fits 12 bases in the junction. This receptor was identified in a human donor in a cohort sampled during active COVID-19. The donor label of this sample is uncertain. Sequenced material: peripheral blood. The sequence in DNA is TGTGCCAGCAGTTACACGGGACTAGCGGGGAACACCGGGGAGCTGTTTTTT. It codes for CASSYTGLAGNTGELFF.